This T cell receptor beta chain was captured by sequencing in a study of T cell changes during pregnancy in multiple sclerosis. The CDR3 length is 14 residues. In germline, CDR1 is LNHDA, CDR2 SQIVND (reference sequence). J gave up 4 bases and V 3 bases, and 5 bases lay outside the gene matches. This clone was observed a few times. The repertoire was sequenced with immunoSEQ multiplex PCR; TCRdb's copy has only in-frame clones and lacks some. The sample includes approximately 40,000 clones, roughly 96% of them seen just once. The source material was peripheral blood, sampled in the second trimester of pregnancy. The receptor was derived from a female donor with multiple sclerosis, enrolled in a pregnancy study. This chain uses TRBV19 with TRBJ1-2; the match to TRBD1 covers 7 bases. The CDR3 DNA reads TGTGCCAGTAGTATTTCGGGACAGACCTATGGCTACACCTTC. This encodes CASSISGQTYGYTF.